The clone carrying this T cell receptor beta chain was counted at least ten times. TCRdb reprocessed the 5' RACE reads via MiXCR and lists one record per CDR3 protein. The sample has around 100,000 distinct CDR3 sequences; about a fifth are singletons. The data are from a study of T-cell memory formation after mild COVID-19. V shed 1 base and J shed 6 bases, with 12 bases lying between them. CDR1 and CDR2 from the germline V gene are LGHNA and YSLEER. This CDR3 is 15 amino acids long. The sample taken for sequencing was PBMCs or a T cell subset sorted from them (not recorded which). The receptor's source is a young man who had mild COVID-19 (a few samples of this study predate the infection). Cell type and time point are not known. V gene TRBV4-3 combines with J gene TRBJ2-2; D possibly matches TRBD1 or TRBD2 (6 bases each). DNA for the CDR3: TGCGCCAGCAGCCAAGGGAGGGGGATGCCCGGGGAGCTGTTTTTT. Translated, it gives CASSQGRGMPGELFF.